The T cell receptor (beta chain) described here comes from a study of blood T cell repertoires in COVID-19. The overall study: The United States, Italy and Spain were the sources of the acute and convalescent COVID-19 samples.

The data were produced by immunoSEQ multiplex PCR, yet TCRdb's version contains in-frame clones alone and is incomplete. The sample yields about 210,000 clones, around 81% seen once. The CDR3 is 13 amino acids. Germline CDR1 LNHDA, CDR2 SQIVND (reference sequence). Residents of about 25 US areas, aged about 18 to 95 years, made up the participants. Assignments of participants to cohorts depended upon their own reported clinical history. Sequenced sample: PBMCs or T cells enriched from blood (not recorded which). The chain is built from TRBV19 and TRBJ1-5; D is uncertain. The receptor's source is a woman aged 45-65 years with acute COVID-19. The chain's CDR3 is CATCDFGNQPQHF. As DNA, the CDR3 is TGTGCTACATGTGACTTTGGGAATCAGCCCCAGCATTTT.